These T cell receptor beta chains were read from a single sample in a study of shared clonotypes between healthy human individuals. The table came from immunoSEQ multiplex PCR; TCRdb's copy has only in-frame clones and leaves some out. The sample carries about 800,000 clones, 90% to 97% recorded once. Sequenced: naive CD8+ T cells sorted from blood. Source of these receptors: a man between 25 and 39 years old in good health. Both conserved end residues are part of each CDR3. A D gene is named only where the DNA matches it firmly. The size field is filled for only some rows; it gives once, few, many or a size class.

j_call v_call clone_size d_call cdr3_aa cdr3_nt
TRBJ2-7 TRBV15 . . CATSRDRGGPRAYEQYF TGTGCCACCAGCAGAGATAGAGGGGGGCCAAGGGCTTACGAGCAGTACTTC
TRBJ2-5 TRBV2 . . CASTPFRKLPQETQYF TGTGCCAGCACCCCCTTCCGGAAACTACCCCAAGAGACCCAGTACTTC
TRBJ1-3 TRBV7-9 . TRBD1 CASCDTRGFGNTIYF TGTGCCAGCTGCGATACCAGGGGGTTTGGAAACACCATATATTTT
TRBJ2-7 TRBV4-1 . TRBD2 CASSVLSLGGSHDPKYEQYF TGCGCCAGCAGCGTACTCTCCCTTGGCGGGAGTCATGATCCGAAATACGAGCAGTACTTC
TRBJ1-1 TRBV5-1 . . CASSLEVTKSVEAFF TGCGCCAGCAGCTTGGAAGTGACAAAGTCTGTTGAAGCTTTCTTT
TRBJ2-6 TRBV9 . TRBD1 CASSVEGAGANVLTF TGTGCCAGCAGCGTAGAGGGGGCAGGGGCCAACGTCCTGACTTTC
TRBJ2-7 TRBV27 . TRBD2 CASSTLGWTSGKSASEQYF TGTGCCAGCAGTACCCTGGGTTGGACTAGCGGGAAGAGTGCTAGTGAGCAGTACTTC
TRBJ1-1 TRBV19 . . CASSIGLSEAFF TGTGCCAGTAGTATAGGGCTGAGTGAAGCTTTCTTT
TRBJ2-5 TRBV11-2 . TRBD2 CATLSGFQETQYF TGTGCCACCCTTAGCGGGTTCCAAGAGACCCAGTACTTC
TRBJ2-7 TRBV30 . TRBD1 CAWDDRGRYEQYF TGTGCCTGGGACGACAGGGGCCGCTACGAGCAGTACTTC
TRBJ2-1 TRBV13 . TRBD2 CASSLVVMTSGTDSYNEQFF TGTGCCAGCAGCTTAGTGGTTATGACTAGCGGGACCGACTCCTACAATGAGCAGTTCTTC
TRBJ2-7 TRBV19 once TRBD2 CASSMRIGGGLSEQYF TGTGCCAGTAGTATGCGGATTGGCGGGGGGCTCTCCGAGCAGTACTTC
TRBJ2-7 TRBV5-5 . . CASSLTSTYEQYF TGTGCCAGCAGCCTCACTAGTACCTACGAGCAGTACTTC
TRBJ2-7 TRBV28 . TRBD2 CASSPSAGVYEQYF TGTGCCAGCAGTCCTTCAGCGGGAGTGTACGAGCAGTACTTC
TRBJ1-4 TRBV28 . TRBD1 CASSFYQGASEKLFF TGTGCCAGCAGTTTCTATCAGGGGGCGAGTGAAAAACTGTTTTTT
TRBJ2-7 TRBV19 . TRBD2 CASSLAGGTYEQYF TGTGCCAGTAGTCTAGCGGGAGGGACCTACGAGCAGTACTTC
TRBJ2-1 TRBV7-9 . . CASRPTTGNTDEQFF TGTGCCAGCAGACCAACCACCGGGAACACCGATGAGCAGTTCTTC
TRBJ2-7 TRBV2 . . CASSGFSSVTGLNQEQYF TGTGCCAGCAGTGGATTCTCTTCCGTGACAGGACTTAACCAGGAGCAGTACTTC
TRBJ2-7 TRBV5-5 . . CASSSPGMYYEQYF TGTGCCAGCAGCTCGCCCGGGATGTACTACGAGCAGTACTTC
TRBJ2-7 TRBV5-1 . TRBD1 CASRLGITGTDYSYEQYF TGCGCCAGCAGATTGGGGATTACCGGGACAGATTACTCCTACGAGCAGTACTTC